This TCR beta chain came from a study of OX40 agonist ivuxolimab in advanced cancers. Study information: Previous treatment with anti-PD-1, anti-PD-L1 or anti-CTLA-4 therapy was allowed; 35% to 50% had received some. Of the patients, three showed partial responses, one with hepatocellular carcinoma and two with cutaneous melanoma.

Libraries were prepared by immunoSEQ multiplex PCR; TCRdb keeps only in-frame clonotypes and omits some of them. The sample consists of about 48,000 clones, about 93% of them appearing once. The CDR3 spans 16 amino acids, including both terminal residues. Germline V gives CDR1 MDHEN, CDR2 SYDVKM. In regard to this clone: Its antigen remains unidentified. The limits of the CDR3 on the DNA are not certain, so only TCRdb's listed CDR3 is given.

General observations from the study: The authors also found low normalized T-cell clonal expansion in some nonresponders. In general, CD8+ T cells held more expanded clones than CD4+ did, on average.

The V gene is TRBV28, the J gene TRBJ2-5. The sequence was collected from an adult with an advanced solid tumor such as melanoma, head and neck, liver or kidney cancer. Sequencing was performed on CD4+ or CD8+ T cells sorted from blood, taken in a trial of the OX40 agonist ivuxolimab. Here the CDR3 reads CASSSSGPKYQETQYF.